This entry features one T cell receptor beta chain sequence. These data come from a study of blood T cell repertoires in COVID-19. Looking at the study overall: Samples representing acute and convalescent COVID-19 were sourced from the United States, Italy and Spain. PBMCs, B-cell-depleted T cells, or T cells provided the cDNA or gDNA that made up the material.

Germline loops: CDR1 SGHRS, CDR2 YFSETQ. The trim removed 6 bases at V and 9 bases at J, leaving 8 bases unmatched. There are 13 residues in the CDR3. Profiling relied on immunoSEQ multiplex PCR, and the TCRdb table lists in-frame clones only, not all of them. The sample contains approximately 140,000 clones, over 65% of which appear only once. This TCR was recovered from a man between 65 and 85 years old with acute or convalescent COVID-19. The chain combines TRBV5-1 with TRBJ2-1; TRBD1 matches 8 bases. The sample comprised peripheral blood. The CDR3 DNA sequence: TGCGCCAGCATTGTTGACAGGGGCGGTGAGCAGTTCTTC. Its translation is CASIVDRGGEQFF.